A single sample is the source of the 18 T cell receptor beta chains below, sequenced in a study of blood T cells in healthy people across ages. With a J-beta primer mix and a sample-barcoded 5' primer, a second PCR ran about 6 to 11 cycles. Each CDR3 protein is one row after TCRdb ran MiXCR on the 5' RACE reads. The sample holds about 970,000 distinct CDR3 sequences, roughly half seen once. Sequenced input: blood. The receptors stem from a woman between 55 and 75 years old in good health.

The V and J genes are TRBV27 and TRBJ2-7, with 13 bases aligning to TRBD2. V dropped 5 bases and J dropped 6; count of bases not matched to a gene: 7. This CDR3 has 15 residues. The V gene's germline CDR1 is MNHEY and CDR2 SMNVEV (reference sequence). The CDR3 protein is CASSLGTSGTGEQYF. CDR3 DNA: TGTGCCAGCAGTCTAGGGACTAGCGGGACGGGCGAGCAGTACTTC.

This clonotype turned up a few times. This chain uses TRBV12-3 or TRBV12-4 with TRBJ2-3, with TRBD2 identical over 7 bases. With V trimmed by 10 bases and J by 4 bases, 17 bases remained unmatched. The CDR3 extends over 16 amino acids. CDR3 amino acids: CATQPPVREFPDTQYF. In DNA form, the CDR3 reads TGTGCCACTCAGCCACCGGTGCGGGAGTTCCCAGATACGCAGTATTTT.

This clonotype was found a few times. CDR3 loop: CASRRQGGAEAFF. The CDR3 DNA is TGTGCCAGCAGGCGACAGGGCGGCGCTGAAGCTTTCTTT. The chain is built from TRBV12-3 or TRBV12-4 and TRBJ1-1, with TRBD1 matching over 7 bases. The CDR3 consists of 13 residues. V shed 6 bases and J 6 bases; nucleotides not matched to a gene: 7.

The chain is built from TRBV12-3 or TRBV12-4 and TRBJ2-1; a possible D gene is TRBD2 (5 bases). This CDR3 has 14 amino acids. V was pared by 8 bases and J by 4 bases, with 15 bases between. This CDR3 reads CASGLSAAYNEQFF. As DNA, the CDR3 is TGTGCCAGCGGGCTCTCAGCGGCATACAATGAGCAGTTCTTC.

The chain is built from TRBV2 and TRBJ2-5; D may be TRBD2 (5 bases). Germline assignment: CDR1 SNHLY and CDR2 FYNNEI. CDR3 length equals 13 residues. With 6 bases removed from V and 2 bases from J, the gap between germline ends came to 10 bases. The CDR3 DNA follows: TGTGCCAGCAGGGGAGACGGACAAGAGACCCAGTACTTC. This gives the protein CASRGDGQETQYF.

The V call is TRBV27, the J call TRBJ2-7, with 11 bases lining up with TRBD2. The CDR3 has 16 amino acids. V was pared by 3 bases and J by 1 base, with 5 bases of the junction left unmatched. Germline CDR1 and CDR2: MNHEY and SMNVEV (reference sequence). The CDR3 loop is CASSFVRLAGSYEQYF. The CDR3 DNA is TGTGCCAGCAGTTTTGTAAGACTAGCGGGATCCTACGAGCAGTACTTC.

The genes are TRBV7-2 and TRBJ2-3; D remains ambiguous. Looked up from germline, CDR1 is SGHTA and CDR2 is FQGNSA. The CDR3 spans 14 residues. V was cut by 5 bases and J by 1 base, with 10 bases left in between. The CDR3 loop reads CASSLNTRTDTQYF. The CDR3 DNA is TGTGCCAGCAGCCTCAACACCCGCACAGATACGCAGTATTTT.

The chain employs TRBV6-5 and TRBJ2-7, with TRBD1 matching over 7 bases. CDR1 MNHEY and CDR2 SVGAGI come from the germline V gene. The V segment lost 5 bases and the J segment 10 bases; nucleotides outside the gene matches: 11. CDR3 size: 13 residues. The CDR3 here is CASSTTGTTNQYF. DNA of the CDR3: TGTGCCAGCAGTACGACAGGGACGACGAACCAGTACTTC.

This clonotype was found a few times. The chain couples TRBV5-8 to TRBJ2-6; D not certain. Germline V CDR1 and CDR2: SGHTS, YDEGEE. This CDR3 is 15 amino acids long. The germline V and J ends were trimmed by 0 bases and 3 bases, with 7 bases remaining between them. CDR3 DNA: TGTGCCAGCAGCTTGGCGGCAGTTGGGGCCAACGTCCTGACTTTC. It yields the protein CASSLAAVGANVLTF. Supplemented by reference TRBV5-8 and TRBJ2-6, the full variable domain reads EAGVTQSPTHLIKTRGQQATLRCSPISGHTSVYWYQQALGLGLQFLLWYDEGEERNRGNFPPRFSGRQFPNYSSELNVNALELEDSALYLCASSLAAVGANVLTFGAGSRLTVL.

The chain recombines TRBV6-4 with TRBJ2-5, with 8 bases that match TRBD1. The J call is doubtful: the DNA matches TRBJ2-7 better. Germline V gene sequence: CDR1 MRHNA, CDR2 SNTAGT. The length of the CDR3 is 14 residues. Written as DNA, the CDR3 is TGTGCCAGCACCAGACAGGGGTCGGCCTACGAGCAGTACTTC. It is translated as CASTRQGSAYEQYF.

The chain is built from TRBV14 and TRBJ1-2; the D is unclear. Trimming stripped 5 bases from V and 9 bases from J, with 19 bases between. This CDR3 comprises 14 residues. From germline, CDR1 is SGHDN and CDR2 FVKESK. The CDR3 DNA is TGTGCCAGCAGCTCTTTGGGCCGGTGGGATCGCTACACCTTC. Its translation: CASSSLGRWDRYTF.

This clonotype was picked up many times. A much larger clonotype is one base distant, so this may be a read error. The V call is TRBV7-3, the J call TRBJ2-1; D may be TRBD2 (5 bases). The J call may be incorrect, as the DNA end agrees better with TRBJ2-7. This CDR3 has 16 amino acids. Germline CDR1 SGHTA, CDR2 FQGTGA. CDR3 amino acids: CASRDIAGGGYNEQYF. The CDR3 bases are TGTGCCAGCAGGGATATTGCAGGAGGCGGTTACAATGAGCAGTACTTC.

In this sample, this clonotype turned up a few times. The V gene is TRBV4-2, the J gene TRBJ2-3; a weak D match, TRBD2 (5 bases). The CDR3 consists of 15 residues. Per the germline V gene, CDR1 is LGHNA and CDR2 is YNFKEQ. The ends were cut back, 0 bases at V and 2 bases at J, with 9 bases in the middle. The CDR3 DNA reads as TGTGCCAGCAGCCAAGAGTCAGCGGACACAGATACGCAGTATTTT. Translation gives CASSQESADTDTQYF.

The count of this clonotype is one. In DNA, the CDR3 is TGTGCCAGCTCACCACCAATAAGCACAGATACGCAGTATTTT. Translated, it gives CASSPPISTDTQYF. The chain has TRBV18 and TRBJ2-3; no reliable D call. V dropped 0 bases and J dropped 0 bases, with 4 bases sitting between them. The CDR3 runs to 14 residues. Germline V CDR1 and CDR2: KGHSH, LQKENI.

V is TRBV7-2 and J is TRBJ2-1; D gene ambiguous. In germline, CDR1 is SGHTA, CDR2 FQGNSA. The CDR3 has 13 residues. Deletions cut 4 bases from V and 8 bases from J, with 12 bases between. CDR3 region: CASSSYLDDEQFF. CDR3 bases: TGTGCCAGCAGCTCTTACCTGGACGATGAGCAGTTCTTC.

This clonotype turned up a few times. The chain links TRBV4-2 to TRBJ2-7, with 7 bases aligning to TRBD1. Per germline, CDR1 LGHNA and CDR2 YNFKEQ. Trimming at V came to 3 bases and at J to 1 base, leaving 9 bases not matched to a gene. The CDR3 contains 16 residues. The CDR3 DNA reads TGTGCCAGCAGCCAGGTTGGTCCGGGACAGTCCTACGAGCAGTACTTC. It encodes CASSQVGPGQSYEQYF.

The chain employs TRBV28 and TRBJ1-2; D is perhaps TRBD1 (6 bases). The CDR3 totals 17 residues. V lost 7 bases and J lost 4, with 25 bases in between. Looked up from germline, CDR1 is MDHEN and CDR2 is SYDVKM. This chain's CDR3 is CASNQPTPGGRSYGYTF. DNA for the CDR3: TGTGCCAGCAACCAACCAACCCCGGGGGGGCGCTCCTATGGCTACACCTTC.

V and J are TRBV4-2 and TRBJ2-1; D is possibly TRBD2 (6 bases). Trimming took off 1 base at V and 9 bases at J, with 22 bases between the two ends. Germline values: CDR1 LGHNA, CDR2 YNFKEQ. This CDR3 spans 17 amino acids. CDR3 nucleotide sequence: TGTGCCAGCAGCCAAGTTGGGGGGAGTTCCCCTACAGCTGAGCAGTTCTTC. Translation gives CASSQVGGSSPTAEQFF.